This T cell receptor beta chain was sequenced in a study of OX40 agonist ivuxolimab in advanced cancers. Study information: It was permissible to have had prior anti-PD-1, anti-PD-L1 or anti-CTLA-4 therapy, and approximately 40% had some. Study conclusions and caveats: Among some nonresponders, normalized T-cell clonal expansion was also low.

Germline V gene sequence: CDR1 SGHNT, CDR2 YENEEA. This CDR3 is built from 16 residues. V was shortened by 4 bases and J by 1 base, with 11 bases between the two germline ends. The protocol was immunoSEQ multiplex PCR, while the TCRdb copy is restricted to in-frame clones and leaves out a portion. The data show 77,000 or so clones, approximately 92% seen once. Regarding this clone: Its target is unknown.

Sample: CD4+ or CD8+ T cells sorted from blood, taken in a trial of the OX40 agonist ivuxolimab. The chain recombines TRBV11-3 with TRBJ2-6; D is possibly TRBD1 (5 bases). This clonotype was sampled from an adult with an advanced solid tumor such as melanoma, head and neck, liver or kidney cancer. The CDR3: CASSSVRASGANVLTF. As DNA, the CDR3 is TGTGCCAGCAGCTCGGTCAGGGCTTCTGGGGCCAACGTCCTGACTTTC.